This TCR beta chain was obtained from a study of shared clonotypes between healthy human individuals. Within Nashville, Tennessee resided all donors, each a Caucasian adult. Several immunoSEQ plates received, in even portions, the genomic DNA of each subset. Source study methods: Junction-only immunoSEQ sequences carried no quality scores, so filtering differed. TCRdb's copy holds only in-frame clones and misses some; the assay was immunoSEQ multiplex PCR. The V and J calls and clone size are taken from that table; D and trimming were inferred from the DNA. There are roughly 1 million clones in the sample; more than 65% occur only once, and approximately 1.5% lies in the top ten. Per the germline V gene, CDR1 is SNHLY and CDR2 is FYNNEI. V shed 6 bases, J shed 6 bases, and the junction held 5 bases outside the gene matches. The CDR3 covers 15 residues.

This chain uses TRBV2 with TRBJ2-1; 13 bases are shared with TRBD2. The specimen was memory CD4+ T cells sorted from blood. Subset: CD45RA-negative fraction. The TCR was taken from a man between 18 and 35 years old in good health. CDR3 bases: TGTGCCAGCAGGGGACTAGCGGGAAGACTCAATGAGCAGTTCTTC. It encodes CASRGLAGRLNEQFF.